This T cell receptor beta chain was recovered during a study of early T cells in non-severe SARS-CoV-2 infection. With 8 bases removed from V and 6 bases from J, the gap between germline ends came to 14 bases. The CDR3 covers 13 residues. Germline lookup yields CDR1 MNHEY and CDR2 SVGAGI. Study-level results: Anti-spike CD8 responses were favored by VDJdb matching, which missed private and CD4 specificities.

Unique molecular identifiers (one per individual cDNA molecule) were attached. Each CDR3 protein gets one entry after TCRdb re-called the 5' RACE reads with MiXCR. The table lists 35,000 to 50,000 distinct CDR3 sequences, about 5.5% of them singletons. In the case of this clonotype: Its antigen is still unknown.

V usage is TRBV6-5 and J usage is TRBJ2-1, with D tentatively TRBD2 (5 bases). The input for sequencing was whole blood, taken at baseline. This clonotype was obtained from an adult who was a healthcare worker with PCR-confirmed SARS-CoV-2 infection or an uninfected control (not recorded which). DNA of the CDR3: TGTGCCAGCTCCAGAGCGGTGCTCAATGAGCAGTTCTTC. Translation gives CASSRAVLNEQFF.